Detailed here is one TCR beta chain. Time point indicated: pre-treatment baseline. Blood was drawn before treatment and at week 3 after checkpoint blockade. Patients with prior systemic cancer treatment, concomitant immunosuppressants, or other active malignancies were excluded. This specimen comes from a study of blood T cell dynamics during melanoma immunotherapy. Study-level background: Metastatic melanoma patients received first-line pembrolizumab or nivolumab plus ipilimumab.

Each bulk PBMC sample had 300 to 350 ng DNA loaded. Only in-frame clones appear in the TCRdb table, and some are missing; sequencing was by immunoSEQ multiplex PCR. Of about 6,900 clones in the sample, around 82% were seen once. The CDR3 totals 15 residues. Trimming removed 6 bases from V and 0 bases from J; junction bases left unmatched: 8. Germline-derived CDR1 and CDR2 are MNHEY and SVGAGI. The sequence derives from a human donor with melanoma. The V call is TRBV6-5, the J call TRBJ2-7, with 7 bases fitting TRBD1. Sample: blood, taken from a patient treated with checkpoint blockade. The DNA of the CDR3 is TGTGCCAGCAGCAGACAGGGCTTCGGCTCCTACGAGCAGTACTTC. Protein sequence: CASSRQGFGSYEQYF.